This is a list of T cell receptor beta chains from one sample in a study of Ad26.COV2.S vaccination and SARS-CoV-2 variants. Profiling relied on immunoSEQ multiplex PCR, and the TCRdb table lists in-frame clones only, not all of them. The repertoire includes about 400,000 clones, more than 85% of them detected once, and roughly 3.2% sits in the top ten. Sequencing used peripheral blood, obtained in a trial of Ad26.COV2.S vaccine versus placebo. The receptors come from a person between 18 and 60 years old who received the Ad26.COV2.S COVID-19 vaccine or a placebo. Both conserved end residues are part of each CDR3. Fields, in order: CDR3 length, V gene, CDR3 protein.

>15|TRBV5-5
CASSTQLQGATEAFF
>19|TRBV4-1
CASSQYLAGGPSLYNEQFF
>19|TRBV15
CATSRGSGTGRSGANVLTF
>13|TRBV6-6
CASKGASSYEQYF
>17|TRBV9
CASSPRYSRDSNQPQHF
>14|TRBV7-2
CASSLGQNNYGYTF
>16|TRBV30
CAWSVPAGGSTDTQYF
>15|TRBV11-2
CASSLGPGGPYEQFF
>14|TRBV19
CASSIDGGYTEAFF
>16|TRBV7-2
CASSPPGRISGNTIYF
>15|TRBV11-2
CASSDWDSENTEAFF
>12|TRBV3-1/TRBV3-2
CASSQSYNEQFF
>17|TRBV4-1
CASSQEAPGRGNQPQHF
>15|TRBV7-2
CASSFYRGGGNGYTF
>13|TRBV12-3/TRBV12-4
CASSLDYQETQYF
>15|TRBV2
CASLRSLTDTGELFF
>12|TRBV12-5
CATGTDTYEQYF
>13|TRBV19
CASRQGAGNTIYF
>16|TRBV7-9
CASSSTSGGVHNEQFF
>13|TRBV14
CASSQDGGSEQFF
>13|TRBV12-5
CASGLGQGYGYTF
>16|TRBV10-3
CAISGTPGQGFTEAFF
>15|TRBV5-8
CASSQTGGYTDTQYF
>14|TRBV25-1
CASSWTGTGNTIYF
>16|TRBV7-2
CASSLSSGTGGAEQYF
>14|TRBV25-1
CASSAGEGLYEQYF
>17|TRBV9
CASSVEDRASSGNTIYF